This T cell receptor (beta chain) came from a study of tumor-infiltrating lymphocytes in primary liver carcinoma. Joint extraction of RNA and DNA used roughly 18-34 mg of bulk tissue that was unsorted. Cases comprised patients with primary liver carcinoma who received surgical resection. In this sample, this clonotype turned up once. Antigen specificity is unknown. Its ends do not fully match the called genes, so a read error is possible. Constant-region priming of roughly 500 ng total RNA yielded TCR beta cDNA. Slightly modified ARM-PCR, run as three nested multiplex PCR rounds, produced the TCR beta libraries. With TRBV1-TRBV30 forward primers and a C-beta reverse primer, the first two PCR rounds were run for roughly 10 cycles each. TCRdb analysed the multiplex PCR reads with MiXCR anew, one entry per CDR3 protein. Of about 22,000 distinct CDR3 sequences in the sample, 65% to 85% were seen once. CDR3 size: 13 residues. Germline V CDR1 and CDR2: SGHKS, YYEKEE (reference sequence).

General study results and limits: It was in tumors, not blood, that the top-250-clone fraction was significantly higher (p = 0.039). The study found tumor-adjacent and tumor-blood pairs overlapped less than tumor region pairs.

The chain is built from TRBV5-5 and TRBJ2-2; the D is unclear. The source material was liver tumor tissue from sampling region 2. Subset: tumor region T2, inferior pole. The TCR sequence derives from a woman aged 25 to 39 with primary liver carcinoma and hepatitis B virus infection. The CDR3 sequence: CASSQQTAGELFF. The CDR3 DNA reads TGTGCAAGCAGCCAACAGACCGCCGGGGAGCTGTTTTTT.